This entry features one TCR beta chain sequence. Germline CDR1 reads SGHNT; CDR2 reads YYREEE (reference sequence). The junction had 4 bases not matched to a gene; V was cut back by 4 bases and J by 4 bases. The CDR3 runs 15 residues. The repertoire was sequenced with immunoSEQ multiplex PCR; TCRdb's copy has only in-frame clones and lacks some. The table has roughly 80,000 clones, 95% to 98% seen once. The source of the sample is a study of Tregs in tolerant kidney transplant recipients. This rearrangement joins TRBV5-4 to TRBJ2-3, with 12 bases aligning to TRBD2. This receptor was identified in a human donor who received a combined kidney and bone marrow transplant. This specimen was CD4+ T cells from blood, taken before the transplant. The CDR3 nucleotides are TGTGCCAGCAGCCACCGACTAGCGGGAGCAGATACGCAGTATTTT. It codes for CASSHRLAGADTQYF.